This TCR beta chain emerged from a study of molecular identifiers for immune sequencing clone quantification. TCRdb fed the PCR reads into MiXCR, producing one record per CDR3 protein. The data contain about 640,000 distinct CDR3 sequences, just under 20% of them singletons. The germline gives CDR1 DFQATT, CDR2 SNEGSKA (reference sequence). V was cut by 0 bases and J by 1 base, with 19 bases left in between. The CDR3 covers 17 residues. In this sample, this clonotype turned up many times. V usage is TRBV20-1 and J usage is TRBJ2-7; TRBD1 is a possible D gene (6 bases). The sample comprised naive CD8+ T cells from blood, with Jurkat cell RNA spiked in. As for subset: FACS-sorted CD8+CD4-CCR7+CD45RA+ naive T cells. The sequence derives from a human donor in good health. Some libraries in this study had Jurkat cell RNA spiked in. In nucleotides, the CDR3 is TGCAGTGCTAGAGATGAGATAGGGGGTATCGATTCCTACGAGCAGTACTTC. It yields the protein CSARDEIGGIDSYEQYF.